One and the same sample provided the 27 T cell receptor beta chains below, sequenced in a study of CD4 T cells in relation to SARS-CoV-2 and coronaviruses. Antigen specificity for these receptors is unknown. Before the COVID-19 pandemic, during about 2011-2019, CD4+ T cells were taken from unexposed donors. Isolation of CD4+ T cells took place after approximately 10 days in culture. Method: immunoSEQ multiplex PCR; TCRdb's copy keeps in-frame clones and lacks some. Of some 29,000 clones listed, about 80% were seen once; the top ten hold roughly 17%. The sequenced material came from CD4+ T cells from PBMCs, cultured in vitro. The receptors were gathered from a human donor in good health.

The chain links TRBV7-8 to TRBJ2-7; 8 bases match TRBD2. CDR3 length: 13 amino acids. Germline V CDR1 and CDR2: SGHVS, FQNEAQ. The J segment lost 7 bases and the V segment lost 0 bases, leaving 2 bases of the junction unmatched. The DNA of the CDR3 is TGTGCCAGCAGCTTAGCCGGGGGGGTTGAGCAGTACTTC. It specifies CASSLAGGVEQYF.

V gene TRBV4-1 combines with J gene TRBJ2-7; D remains ambiguous. The CDR3 consists of 16 residues. Germline V gives CDR1 MGHRA, CDR2 YSYEKL. Trimming took 0 bases from V and 7 from J, leaving 19 bases between them. The CDR3 loop is CASSQDLDLTHREQYF. For the CDR3, the DNA is TGCGCCAGCAGCCAAGATCTTGACCTCACCCATCGGGAGCAGTACTTC.

Comment on this clone: The sample contains more than one DNA sequence encoding this CDR3. The chain joins TRBV19 to TRBJ2-7; 7 bases are a match to TRBD1. The germline CDR1 and CDR2 sequences are LNHDA and SQIVND (reference sequence). V shed 8 bases, J shed 1 base, and the junction held 2 bases outside the gene matches. The CDR3 has 12 residues. The CDR3 region is CASSGQSYEQYF. The CDR3 nucleotides are TGTGCCAGTTCGGGACAGTCCTACGAGCAGTACTTC.

This clone was recorded only once. The chain recombines TRBV27 with TRBJ2-7; 9 positions match TRBD1. This CDR3 comprises 15 residues. V dropped 6 bases and J dropped 0; count of bases not matched to a gene: 6. Germline CDR1 reads MNHEY; CDR2 reads SMNVEV (reference sequence). CDR3 DNA sequence: TGTGCCAGCAGAACAGGGGGCTTTTTCTCCTACGAGCAGTACTTC. This encodes CASRTGGFFSYEQYF.

The chain combines TRBV9 with TRBJ2-2; D is unresolved. Trimming stripped 0 bases from V and 0 bases from J, with 3 bases between. The CDR3 has 14 amino acids. The germline CDR1 and CDR2 sequences are SGDLS and YYNGEE. CDR3 in DNA: TGTGCCAGCAGCGTAGTTTCGAACACCGGGGAGCTGTTTTTT. It specifies CASSVVSNTGELFF.

The chain links TRBV25-1 to TRBJ2-3; tentatively, D is TRBD1 (6 bases). CDR1 and CDR2 from the germline V gene are MGHDK and SYGVNS. This CDR3 is built from 14 residues. V lost 6 bases to trimming and J lost 2 bases, with 12 bases between them. The CDR3 DNA follows: TGTGCCAGCAGCCAGGGGCGCCTCACAGATACGCAGTATTTT. It codes for CASSQGRLTDTQYF.

The gene calls are TRBV5-4 and TRBJ2-7; TRBD1 might be the D (6 bases). This CDR3 is built from 15 residues. Trimming removed 0 bases from V and 2 bases from J, with 12 bases in between. Germline CDR1 reads SGHNT; CDR2 reads YYREEE (reference sequence). CDR3 protein: CASSLEQGRAYEQYF. The CDR3 nucleotides are TGTGCCAGCAGCTTGGAACAGGGTCGGGCCTACGAGCAGTACTTC.

The chain has TRBV4-1 and TRBJ2-7; TRBD2 might be the D (6 bases). Looked up from germline, CDR1 is MGHRA and CDR2 is YSYEKL. The CDR3 sequence is 13 residues long. Trimming stripped 5 bases from V and 1 base from J, with 9 bases between. The CDR3 here is CASSTGESYEQYF. The CDR3 DNA is TGCGCCAGCAGCACGGGGGAGTCCTACGAGCAGTACTTC.

This clone was detected a few times. The chain uses TRBV19 and TRBJ1-5; 7 nucleotides match TRBD1. The CDR3 extends over 13 amino acids. The V segment lost 6 bases and the J segment 3 bases; nucleotides outside the gene matches: 2. Per the germline V gene, CDR1 is LNHDA and CDR2 is SQIVND (reference sequence). Here the CDR3 DNA reads TGTGCCAGTAGGGACAGGATCAATCAGCCCCAGCATTTT. Translated, it gives CASRDRINQPQHF.

The chain is built from TRBV5-1 and TRBJ1-4, with 7 nucleotides matching TRBD1. Trimming cost V 4 bases and J 4 bases; bases outside gene matches: 4. Germline lookup yields CDR1 SGHRS and CDR2 YFSETQ. This CDR3 contains 14 residues. This CDR3 is CASSRTGDNEKLFF. The CDR3 coding sequence is TGCGCCAGCAGCCGGACAGGCGATAATGAAAAACTGTTTTTT.

This clone appeared once. The chain carries TRBV5-1 and TRBJ1-3, with a weak D call TRBD1 (6 bases). Between the trimmed V and J ends, which lost 5 bases and 4 bases, there was a span of 13 bases. The CDR3 runs 14 residues. Germline V gene data show CDR1 as SGHRS and CDR2 as YFSETQ. The CDR3 sequence is CASSTQGKGNTIYF. The CDR3 DNA follows: TGCGCCAGCAGTACTCAGGGGAAAGGAAACACCATATATTTT.

This clone was observed a handful of times. The chain uses TRBV7-9 and TRBJ1-2; D not resolved. This CDR3 spans 13 amino acids. Germline CDR1 is SEHNR and CDR2 is FQNEAQ (reference sequence). The V gene lost 4 bases and the J gene lost 4 bases, with 10 bases spanning the gap. The CDR3: CASSSSMVYGYTF. The CDR3 nucleotides read TGTGCCAGCAGCTCCAGCATGGTCTATGGCTACACCTTC.

The chain employs TRBV7-4 and TRBJ2-1, with D uncertain. The CDR3 runs to 15 residues. V lost 2 bases and J 5 bases, leaving 13 bases between the germline ends. Looked up from germline, CDR1 is SGHVT and CDR2 is SQSDAQ. The CDR3 protein is CASSLPLDFDNEQFF. CDR3 nucleotides: TGTGCCAGCAGCTTACCGTTGGATTTCGACAATGAGCAGTTCTTC.

CDR3 in amino acids: CASSLEASGAQQYF. CDR3 DNA sequence: TGTGCCAGCAGCTTGGAGGCTAGCGGGGCACAGCAGTACTTC. The chain employs TRBV5-4 and TRBJ2-7; 9 bases align to TRBD2. This CDR3 region has 14 residues. The ends lost 0 bases at V and 8 bases at J; junction bases unmatched: 6. Germline loops: CDR1 SGHNT, CDR2 YYREEE (reference sequence).

The CDR3 protein is CASSFGGSTNEKLFF. DNA for the CDR3: TGTGCCAGTAGTTTTGGGGGCTCGACTAATGAAAAACTGTTTTTT. The V call is TRBV19, the J call TRBJ1-4; D might be TRBD1 (6 bases). Germline CDR1 and CDR2: LNHDA and SQIVND (reference sequence). Trimming took 5 bases from V and 2 from J, leaving 12 bases between them. The CDR3 loop spans 15 amino acids.

The chain recombines TRBV4-1 with TRBJ2-5; the match to TRBD1 covers 12 bases. This CDR3 is 14 amino acids long. Trimming cost V 4 bases and J 5 bases; bases outside gene matches: 2. Germline-derived CDR1 and CDR2 are MGHRA and YSYEKL. The CDR3 here is CASSRDRGRETQYF. The CDR3 nucleotides read TGCGCCAGCAGCCGGGACAGGGGGCGGGAGACCCAGTACTTC.

The CDR3 DNA sequence: TGTGCCAGCTCACCGACAAGCGGGGGGGCCTCTGGGGCCAACGTCCTGACTTTC. Amino acid sequence: CASSPTSGGASGANVLTF. The chain couples TRBV18 to TRBJ2-6, with TRBD2 identical over 10 bases. J gave up 0 bases and V 3 bases, and 5 bases lay outside the gene matches. The CDR3 is made up of 18 amino acids. The germline CDR1 and CDR2 sequences are KGHSH and LQKENI.

The V gene is TRBV18, the J gene TRBJ2-3; 7 nucleotides line up with TRBD2. The V and J ends lost 0 bases and 1 base, in that order; junction bases with no gene match: 1. The CDR3 has 15 residues. Germline V gives CDR1 KGHSH, CDR2 LQKENI. The CDR3 sequence is CASSPPGGGTDTQYF. The CDR3 coding sequence is TGTGCCAGCTCACCACCGGGGGGGGGCACAGATACGCAGTATTTT.

This clone came up a few times. This sequence joins TRBV11-2 and TRBJ2-1, with D possibly matching TRBD1 (6 bases). CDR1 and CDR2 from the germline V gene are SGHAT and FQNNGV. Trimming left V 7 bases short and J 3 bases short, with 13 bases between. The CDR3 is made up of 14 amino acids. The CDR3: CASNPDRIYNEQFF. The CDR3 DNA reads as TGTGCCAGCAACCCAGACAGGATCTACAATGAGCAGTTCTTC.

The chain couples TRBV13 to TRBJ1-6; TRBD1 is a possible D gene (6 bases). From germline, CDR1 is PRHDT and CDR2 FYEKMQ (reference sequence). This CDR3 has 14 amino acids. The V and J ends lost 4 bases and 11 bases respectively, with 15 bases between them. In DNA, the CDR3 is TGTGCCAGCAGCTCCGGACAGATTTTTACACCCCTCCACTTT. Protein: CASSSGQIFTPLHF.

This chain connects TRBV11-3 to TRBJ2-3; 9 positions agree with TRBD1. J was trimmed by 2 bases and V by 5 bases; bases with no gene match: 11. The length of the CDR3 is 17 residues. Germline lookup yields CDR1 SGHNT and CDR2 YENEEA. The CDR3 spells CASSPGQGIFDTDTQYF. CDR3 nucleotide sequence: TGTGCCAGCAGCCCGGGACAGGGTATCTTTGACACAGATACGCAGTATTTT.

The chain employs TRBV28 and TRBJ2-3; no firm D call. Trimming pared 6 bases from V and 1 base from J, leaving 8 bases between. The CDR3 contains 13 residues. Germline V lookup: CDR1 MDHEN, CDR2 SYDVKM. Written as DNA, the CDR3 is TGTGCCAGCAGCGGAGAGGGCACAGATACGCAGTATTTT. It codes for CASSGEGTDTQYF. Looking up the rest from reference TRBV28 and TRBJ2-3 gives the full variable domain: DVKVTQSSRYLVKRTGEKVFLECVQDMDHENMFWYRQDPGLGLRLIYFSYDVKMKEKGDIPEGYSVSREKKERFSLILESASTNQTSMYLCASSGEGTDTQYFGPGTRLTVL.

The chain links TRBV3-1 (or the pseudogene TRBV3-2) to TRBJ2-3; D is unclear. The CDR3 length is 12 residues. Germline V gene lookup returns CDR1 LGHDT and CDR2 YNNKEL (reference sequence). V lost 0 bases and J 2 bases, leaving 0 bases between the germline ends. CDR3 DNA: TGTGCCAGCAGCCAAGACACAGATACGCAGTATTTT. As protein: CASSQDTDTQYF.

This chain uses TRBV7-2 with TRBJ2-5; 7 bases line up with TRBD2. The CDR3 length is 16 residues. Germline V CDR1 and CDR2: SGHTA, FQGNSA. V gave up 8 bases and J gave up 1 base; unmatched junction bases: 13. CDR3 sequence (DNA): TGTGCCAGCCACATGACGGGGGGATCAACCCAAGAGACCCAGTACTTC. Its protein product is CASHMTGGSTQETQYF.

The chain couples TRBV6-5 to TRBJ1-5, with 7 bases identical to TRBD1. CDR3 length equals 15 residues. With V trimmed by 5 bases and J by 0 bases, 4 bases remained unmatched. Germline V gene data show CDR1 as MNHEY and CDR2 as SVGAGI. This CDR3 is CASSRQGDSNQPQHF. In nucleotides, the CDR3 is TGTGCCAGCAGTAGACAGGGTGATAGCAATCAGCCCCAGCATTTT.

This clone was counted once. CDR3 in DNA: TGTGCCAGCAGTCCGCGGAGGGATACGCAGTATTTT. Its protein product is CASSPRRDTQYF. The chain links TRBV6-2 or TRBV6-3 to TRBJ2-3, with D tentatively TRBD2 (5 bases). V lost 5 bases and J lost 6, with 9 bases in between. The CDR3 is 12 amino acids. CDR1 and CDR2 (germline): MNHEY, SVGEGT.

With regard to this clone: The junction departs from germline at one end; a sequencing error may be responsible. The chain couples TRBV6-1 to TRBJ1-6; D is possibly TRBD1 (5 bases). Germline V gene sequence: CDR1 MNHNS, CDR2 SASEGT. CDR3 size: 13 residues. CDR3 in DNA: TGTGCCAGCAGGGAAGGACATCTGATACCCCTCCACTTT. The encoded protein is CASREGHLIPLHF.